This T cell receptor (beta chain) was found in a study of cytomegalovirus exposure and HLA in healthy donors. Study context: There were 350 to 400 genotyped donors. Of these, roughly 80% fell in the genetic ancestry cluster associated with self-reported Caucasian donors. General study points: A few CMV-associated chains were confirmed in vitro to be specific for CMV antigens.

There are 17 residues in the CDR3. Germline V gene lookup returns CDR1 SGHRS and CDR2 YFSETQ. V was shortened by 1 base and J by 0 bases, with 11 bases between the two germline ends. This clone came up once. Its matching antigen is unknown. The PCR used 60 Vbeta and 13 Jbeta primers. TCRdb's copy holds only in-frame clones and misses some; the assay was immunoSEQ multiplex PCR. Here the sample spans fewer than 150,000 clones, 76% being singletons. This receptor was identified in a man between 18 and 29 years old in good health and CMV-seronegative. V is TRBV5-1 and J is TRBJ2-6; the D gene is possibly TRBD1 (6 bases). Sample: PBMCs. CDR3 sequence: CASSLTGPVSGANVLTF. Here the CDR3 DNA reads TGCGCCAGCAGCTTGACAGGGCCTGTCTCTGGGGCCAACGTCCTGACTTTC. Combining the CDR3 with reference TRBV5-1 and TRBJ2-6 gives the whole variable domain KAGVTQTPRYLIKTRGQQVTLSCSPISGHRSVSWYQQTPGQGLQFLFEYFSETQRNKGNFPGRFSGRQFSNSRSEMNVSTLELGDSALYLCASSLTGPVSGANVLTFGAGSRLTVL.